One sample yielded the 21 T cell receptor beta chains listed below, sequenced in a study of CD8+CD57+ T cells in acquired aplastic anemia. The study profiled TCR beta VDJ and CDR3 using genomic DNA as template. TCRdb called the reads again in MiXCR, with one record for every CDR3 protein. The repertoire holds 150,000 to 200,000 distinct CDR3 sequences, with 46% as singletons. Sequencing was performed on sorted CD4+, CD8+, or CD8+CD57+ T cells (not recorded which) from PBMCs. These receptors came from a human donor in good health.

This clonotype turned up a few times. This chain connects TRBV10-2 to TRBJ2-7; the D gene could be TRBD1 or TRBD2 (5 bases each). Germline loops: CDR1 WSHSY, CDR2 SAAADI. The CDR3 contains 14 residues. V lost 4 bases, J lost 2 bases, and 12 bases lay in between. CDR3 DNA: TGCGCCAGCAGTGTCTCCCAGGGACCCTACGAGCAGTACTTC. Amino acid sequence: CASSVSQGPYEQYF.

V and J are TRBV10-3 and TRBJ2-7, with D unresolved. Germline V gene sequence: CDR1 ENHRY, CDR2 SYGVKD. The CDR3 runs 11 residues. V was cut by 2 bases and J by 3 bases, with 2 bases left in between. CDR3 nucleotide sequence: TGTGCCATCAGTGAGCGCTACGAGCAGTACTTC. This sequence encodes CAISERYEQYF.

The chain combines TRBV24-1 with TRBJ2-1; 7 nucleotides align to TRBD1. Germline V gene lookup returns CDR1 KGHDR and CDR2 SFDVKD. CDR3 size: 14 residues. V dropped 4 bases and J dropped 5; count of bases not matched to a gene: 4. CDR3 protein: CATSEPGTDNEQFF. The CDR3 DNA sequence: TGTGCCACCAGTGAACCCGGGACAGACAATGAGCAGTTCTTC.

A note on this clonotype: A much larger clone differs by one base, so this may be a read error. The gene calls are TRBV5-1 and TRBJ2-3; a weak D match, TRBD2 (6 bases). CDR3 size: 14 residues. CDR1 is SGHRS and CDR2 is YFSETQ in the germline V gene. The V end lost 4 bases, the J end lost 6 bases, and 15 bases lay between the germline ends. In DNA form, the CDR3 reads TGCGCCAGCAGCCTACGACTAGTGGGGGATACGCAGTATTTT. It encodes CASSLRLVGDTQYF.

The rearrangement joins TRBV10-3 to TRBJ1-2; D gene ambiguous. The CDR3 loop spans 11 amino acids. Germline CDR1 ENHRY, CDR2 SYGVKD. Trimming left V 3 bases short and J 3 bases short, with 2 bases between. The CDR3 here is CAISDDYGYTF. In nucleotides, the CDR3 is TGTGCCATCAGTGACGACTATGGCTACACCTTC.

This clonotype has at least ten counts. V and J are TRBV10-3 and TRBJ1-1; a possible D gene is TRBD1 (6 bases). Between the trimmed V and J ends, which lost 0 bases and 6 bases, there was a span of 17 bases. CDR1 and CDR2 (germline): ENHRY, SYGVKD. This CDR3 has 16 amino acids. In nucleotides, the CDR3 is TGTGCCATCAGTGAGTCACAGGGCCGGGGAAGGGCTGAAGCTTTCTTT. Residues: CAISESQGRGRAEAFF.

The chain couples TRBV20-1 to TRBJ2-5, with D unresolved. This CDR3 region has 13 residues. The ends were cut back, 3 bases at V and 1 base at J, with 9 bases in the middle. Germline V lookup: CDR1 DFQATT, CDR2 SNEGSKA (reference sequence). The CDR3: CSASWGFQETQYF. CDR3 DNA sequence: TGCAGTGCTAGTTGGGGATTCCAAGAGACCCAGTACTTC.

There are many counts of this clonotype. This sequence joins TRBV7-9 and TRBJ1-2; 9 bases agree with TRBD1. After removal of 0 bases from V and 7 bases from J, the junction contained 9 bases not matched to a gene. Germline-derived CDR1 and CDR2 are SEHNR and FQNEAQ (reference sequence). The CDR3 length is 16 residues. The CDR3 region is CASSLAGTGLYGGYTF. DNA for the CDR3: TGTGCCAGCAGCTTAGCCGGGACAGGGCTGTATGGTGGCTACACCTTC.

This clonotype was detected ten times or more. CDR3 residues: CSARRDYQETQYF. Here the CDR3 DNA reads TGCAGTGCACGGCGGGACTACCAAGAGACCCAGTACTTC. This sequence joins TRBV20-1 and TRBJ2-5; TRBD2 might be the D (6 bases). The germline CDR1 and CDR2 sequences are DFQATT and SNEGSKA (reference sequence). The CDR3 contains 13 residues. Deletions cut 6 bases from V and 0 bases from J, with 11 bases between.

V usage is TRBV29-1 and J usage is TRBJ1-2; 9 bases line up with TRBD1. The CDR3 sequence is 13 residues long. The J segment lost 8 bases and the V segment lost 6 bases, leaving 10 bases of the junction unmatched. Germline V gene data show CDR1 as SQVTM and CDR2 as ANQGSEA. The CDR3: CSVMRTGGAGYTF. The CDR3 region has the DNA TGCAGCGTCATGAGAACAGGGGGCGCAGGCTACACCTTC. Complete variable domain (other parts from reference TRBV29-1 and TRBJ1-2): SAVISQKPSRDICQRGTSLTIQCQVDSQVTMMFWYRQQPGQSLTLIATANQGSEATYESGFVIDKFPISRPNLTFSTLTVSNMSPEDSSIYLCSVMRTGGAGYTFGSGTRLTVV.

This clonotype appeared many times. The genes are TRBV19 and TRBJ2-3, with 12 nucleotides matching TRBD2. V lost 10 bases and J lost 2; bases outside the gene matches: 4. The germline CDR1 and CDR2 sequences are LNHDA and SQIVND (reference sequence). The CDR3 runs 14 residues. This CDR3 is CATTSGRPTDTQYF. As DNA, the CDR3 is TGTGCCACCACTAGCGGGAGGCCCACAGATACGCAGTATTTT. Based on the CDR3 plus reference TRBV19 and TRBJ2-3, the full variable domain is DGGITQSPKYLFRKEGQNVTLSCEQNLNHDAMYWYRQDPGQGLRLIYYSQIVNDFQKGDIAEGYSVSREKKESFPLTVTSAQKNPTAFYLCATTSGRPTDTQYFGPGTRLTVL.

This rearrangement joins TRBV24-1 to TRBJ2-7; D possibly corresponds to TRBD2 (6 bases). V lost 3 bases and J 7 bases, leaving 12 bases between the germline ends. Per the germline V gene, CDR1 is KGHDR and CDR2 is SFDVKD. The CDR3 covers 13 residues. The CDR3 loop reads CATSDVAAREQYF. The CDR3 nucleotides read TGTGCCACCAGTGATGTAGCGGCCAGGGAGCAGTACTTC.

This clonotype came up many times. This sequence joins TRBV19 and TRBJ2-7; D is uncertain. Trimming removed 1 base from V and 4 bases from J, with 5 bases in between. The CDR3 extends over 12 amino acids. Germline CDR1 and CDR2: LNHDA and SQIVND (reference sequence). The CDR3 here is CASSIGGYEQYF. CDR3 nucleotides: TGTGCCAGTAGTATAGGGGGATACGAGCAGTACTTC.

The CDR3 loop reads CASSQDPRADYGYTF. DNA of the CDR3: TGTGCCAGCAGCCAAGATCCCAGGGCTGACTATGGCTACACCTTC. This chain connects TRBV4-2 to TRBJ1-2; the D gene is possibly TRBD1 (5 bases). This CDR3 spans 15 amino acids. In germline, CDR1 is LGHNA, CDR2 YNFKEQ. Trimming stripped 0 bases from V and 3 bases from J, with 11 bases between.

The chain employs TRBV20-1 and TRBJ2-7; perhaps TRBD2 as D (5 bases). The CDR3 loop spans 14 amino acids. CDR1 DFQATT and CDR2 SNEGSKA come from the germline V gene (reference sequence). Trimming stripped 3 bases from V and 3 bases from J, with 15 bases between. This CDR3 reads CSASGIPTLYEQYF. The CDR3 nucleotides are TGCAGTGCTAGCGGGATACCGACCCTCTACGAGCAGTACTTC.

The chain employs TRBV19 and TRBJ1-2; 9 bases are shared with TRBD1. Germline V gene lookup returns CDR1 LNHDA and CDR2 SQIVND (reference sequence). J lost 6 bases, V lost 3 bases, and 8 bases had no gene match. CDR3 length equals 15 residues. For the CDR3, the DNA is TGTGCCAGTAGTATTGACAGGGGGAGTATAGATGGCTACACCTTC. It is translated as CASSIDRGSIDGYTF. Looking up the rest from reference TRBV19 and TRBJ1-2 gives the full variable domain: DGGITQSPKYLFRKEGQNVTLSCEQNLNHDAMYWYRQDPGQGLRLIYYSQIVNDFQKGDIAEGYSVSREKKESFPLTVTSAQKNPTAFYLCASSIDRGSIDGYTFGSGTRLTVV.

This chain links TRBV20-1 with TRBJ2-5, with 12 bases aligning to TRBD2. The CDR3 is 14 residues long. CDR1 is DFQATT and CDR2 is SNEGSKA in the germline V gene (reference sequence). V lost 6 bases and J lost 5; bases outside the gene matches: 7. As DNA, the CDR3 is TGCAGTGCCAGGCTAGCGGGGGGGCTGGAGACCCAGTACTTC. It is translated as CSARLAGGLETQYF.

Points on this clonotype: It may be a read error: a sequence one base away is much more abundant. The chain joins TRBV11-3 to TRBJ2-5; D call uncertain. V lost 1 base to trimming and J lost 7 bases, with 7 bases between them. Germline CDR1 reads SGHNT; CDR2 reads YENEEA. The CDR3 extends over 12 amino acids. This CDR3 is CASSLVERTQYF. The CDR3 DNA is TGTGCCAGCAGCTTAGTAGAGAGGACCCAGTACTTC. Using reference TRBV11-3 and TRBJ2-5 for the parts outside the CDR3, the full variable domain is EAGVVQSPRYKIIEKKQPVAFWCNPISGHNTLYWYLQNLGQGPELLIRYENEEAVDDSQLPKDRFSAERLKGVDSTLKIQPAELGDSAVYLCASSLVERTQYFGPGTRLLVL.

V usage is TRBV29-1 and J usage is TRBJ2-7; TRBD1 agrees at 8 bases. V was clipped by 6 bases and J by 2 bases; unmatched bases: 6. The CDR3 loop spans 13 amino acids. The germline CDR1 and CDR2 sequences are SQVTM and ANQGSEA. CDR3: CSVDGQGAYEQYF. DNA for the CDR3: TGCAGCGTCGATGGACAGGGCGCCTACGAGCAGTACTTC.

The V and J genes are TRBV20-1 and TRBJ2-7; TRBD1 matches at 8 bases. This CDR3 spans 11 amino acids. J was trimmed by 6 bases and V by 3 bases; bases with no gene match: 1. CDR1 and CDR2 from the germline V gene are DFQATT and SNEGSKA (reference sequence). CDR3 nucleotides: TGCAGTGCTAGTACAGGGGGCGAGCAGTACTTC. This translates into CSASTGGEQYF.

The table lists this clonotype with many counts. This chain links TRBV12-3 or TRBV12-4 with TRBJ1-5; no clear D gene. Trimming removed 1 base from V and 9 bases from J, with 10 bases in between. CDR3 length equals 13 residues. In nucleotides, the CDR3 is TGTGCCAGCAGTTTAGGGGCGGAGCTGCCCCAGCATTTT. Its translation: CASSLGAELPQHF.